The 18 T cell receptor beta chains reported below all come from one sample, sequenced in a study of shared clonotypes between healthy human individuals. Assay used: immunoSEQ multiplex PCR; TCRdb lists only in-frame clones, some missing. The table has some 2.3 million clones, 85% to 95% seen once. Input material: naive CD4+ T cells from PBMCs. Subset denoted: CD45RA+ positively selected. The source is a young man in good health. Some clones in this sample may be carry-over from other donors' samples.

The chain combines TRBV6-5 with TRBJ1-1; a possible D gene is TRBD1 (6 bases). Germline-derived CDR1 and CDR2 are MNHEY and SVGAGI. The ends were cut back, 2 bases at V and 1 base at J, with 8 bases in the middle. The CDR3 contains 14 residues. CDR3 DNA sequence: TGTGCCAGCAGTTACAGGGGGAGGAACACTGAAGCTTTCTTT. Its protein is CASSYRGRNTEAFF.

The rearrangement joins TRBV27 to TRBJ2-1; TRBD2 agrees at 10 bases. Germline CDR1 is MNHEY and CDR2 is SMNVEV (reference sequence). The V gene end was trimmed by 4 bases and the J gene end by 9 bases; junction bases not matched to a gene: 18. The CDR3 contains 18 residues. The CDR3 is CASSSGTKGLASGGEQFF. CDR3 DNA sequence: TGTGCCAGCAGTTCCGGGACAAAGGGACTAGCGAGCGGGGGTGAGCAGTTCTTC.

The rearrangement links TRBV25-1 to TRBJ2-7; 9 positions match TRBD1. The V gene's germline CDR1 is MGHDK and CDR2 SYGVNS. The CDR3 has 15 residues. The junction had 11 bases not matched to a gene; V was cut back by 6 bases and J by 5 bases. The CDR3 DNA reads TGTGCCAGCAGCCCTCCGGGACAGGGTCATCACGAGCAGTACTTC. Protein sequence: CASSPPGQGHHEQYF.

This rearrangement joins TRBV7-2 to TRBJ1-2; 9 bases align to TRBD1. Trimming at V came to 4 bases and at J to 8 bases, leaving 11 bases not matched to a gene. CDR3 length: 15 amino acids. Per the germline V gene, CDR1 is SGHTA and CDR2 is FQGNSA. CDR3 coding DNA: TGTGCCAGCAGCTCTCGGACAGGGGTAACGTTCGGCTACACCTTC. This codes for CASSSRTGVTFGYTF.

The CDR3 bases are TGTGCCAGCAGCGGGACCCCCGGGACGGTAGTTGCAACTAATGAAAAACTGTTTTTT. Translating it yields CASSGTPGTVVATNEKLFF. V and J are TRBV7-4 and TRBJ1-4, with D possibly being TRBD1 (5 bases). The CDR3 covers 19 residues. Trimming stripped 5 bases from V and 0 bases from J, with 22 bases between. Germline-derived CDR1 and CDR2 are SGHVT and SQSDAQ.

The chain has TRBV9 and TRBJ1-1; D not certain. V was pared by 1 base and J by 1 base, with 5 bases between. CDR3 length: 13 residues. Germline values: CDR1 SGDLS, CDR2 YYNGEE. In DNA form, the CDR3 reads TGTGCCAGCAGCGTAAAGTGGAACACTGAAGCTTTCTTT. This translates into CASSVKWNTEAFF.

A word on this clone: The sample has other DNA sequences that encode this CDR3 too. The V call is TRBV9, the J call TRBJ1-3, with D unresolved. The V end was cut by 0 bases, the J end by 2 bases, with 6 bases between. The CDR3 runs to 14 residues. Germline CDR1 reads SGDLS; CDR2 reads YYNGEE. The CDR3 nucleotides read TGTGCCAGCAGCGTAGTTGGGACTGGAAACACCATATATTTT. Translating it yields CASSVVGTGNTIYF.

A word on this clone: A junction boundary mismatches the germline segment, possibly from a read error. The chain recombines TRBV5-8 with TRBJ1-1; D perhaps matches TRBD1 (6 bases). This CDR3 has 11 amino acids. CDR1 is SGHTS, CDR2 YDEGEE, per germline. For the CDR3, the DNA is TGTGCCAGCAGGTTGGACAGTTGGGCTTTCTTT. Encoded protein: CASRLDSWAFF.

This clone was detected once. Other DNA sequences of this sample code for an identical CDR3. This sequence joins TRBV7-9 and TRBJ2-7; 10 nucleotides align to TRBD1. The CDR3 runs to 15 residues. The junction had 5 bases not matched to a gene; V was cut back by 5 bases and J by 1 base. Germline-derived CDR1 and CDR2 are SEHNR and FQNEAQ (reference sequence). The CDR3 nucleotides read TGTGCCAGCAGCCCGGGACAGGGGAGTTCCTACGAGCAGTACTTC. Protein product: CASSPGQGSSYEQYF.

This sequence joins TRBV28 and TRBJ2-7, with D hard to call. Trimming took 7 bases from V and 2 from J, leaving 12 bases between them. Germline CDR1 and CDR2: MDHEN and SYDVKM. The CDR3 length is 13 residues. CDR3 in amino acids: CASIPRSAYEQYF. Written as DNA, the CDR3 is TGTGCCAGCATTCCCCGGAGCGCCTACGAGCAGTACTTC.

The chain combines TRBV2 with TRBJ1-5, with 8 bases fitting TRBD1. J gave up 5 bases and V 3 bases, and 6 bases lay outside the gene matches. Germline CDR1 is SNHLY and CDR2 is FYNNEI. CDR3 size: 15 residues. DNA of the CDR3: TGTGCCAGCAGTGATCAGGGGGCGGGTTATCAGCCCCAGCATTTT. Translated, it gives CASSDQGAGYQPQHF.

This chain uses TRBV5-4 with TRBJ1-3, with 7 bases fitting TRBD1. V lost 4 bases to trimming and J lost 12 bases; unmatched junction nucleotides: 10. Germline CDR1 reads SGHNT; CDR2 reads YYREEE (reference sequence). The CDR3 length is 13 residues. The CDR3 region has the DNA TGTGCCAGCAGCCGAGACGGGACAGCCGACATATATTTT. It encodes CASSRDGTADIYF.

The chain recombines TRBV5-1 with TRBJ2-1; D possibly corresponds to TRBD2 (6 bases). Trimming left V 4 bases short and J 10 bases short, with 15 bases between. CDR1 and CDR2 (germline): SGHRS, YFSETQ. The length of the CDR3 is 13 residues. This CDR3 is CASSGGYPGEQFF. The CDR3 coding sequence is TGCGCCAGCAGCGGAGGGTACCCTGGGGAGCAGTTCTTC.

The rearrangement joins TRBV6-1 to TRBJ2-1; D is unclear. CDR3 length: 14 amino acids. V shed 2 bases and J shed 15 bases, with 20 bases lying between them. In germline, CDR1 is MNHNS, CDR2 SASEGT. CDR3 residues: CASSEYVRVTRWFF. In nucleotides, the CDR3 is TGTGCCAGCAGTGAATATGTTAGGGTCACGAGATGGTTCTTC.

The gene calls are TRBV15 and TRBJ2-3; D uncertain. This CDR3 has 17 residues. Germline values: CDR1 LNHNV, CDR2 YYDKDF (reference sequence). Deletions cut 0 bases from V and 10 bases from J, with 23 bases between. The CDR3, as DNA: TGTGCCACCAGCAGAGATGGGCCTTTCGCAGGCCAGTATTCGCAGTATTTT. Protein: CATSRDGPFAGQYSQYF.

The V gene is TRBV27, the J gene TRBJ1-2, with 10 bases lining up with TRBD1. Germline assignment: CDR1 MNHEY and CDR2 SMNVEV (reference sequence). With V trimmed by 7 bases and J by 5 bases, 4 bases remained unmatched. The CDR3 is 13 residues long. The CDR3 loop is CASKRTGGYGYTF. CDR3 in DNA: TGTGCCAGCAAGAGGACAGGGGGATATGGCTACACCTTC.

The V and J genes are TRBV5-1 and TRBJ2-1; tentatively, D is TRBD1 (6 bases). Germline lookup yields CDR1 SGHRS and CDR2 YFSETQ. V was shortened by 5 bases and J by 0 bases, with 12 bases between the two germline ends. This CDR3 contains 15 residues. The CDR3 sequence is CASRPTGSSYNEQFF. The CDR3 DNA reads TGCGCCAGCAGGCCGACAGGAAGCTCCTACAATGAGCAGTTCTTC.

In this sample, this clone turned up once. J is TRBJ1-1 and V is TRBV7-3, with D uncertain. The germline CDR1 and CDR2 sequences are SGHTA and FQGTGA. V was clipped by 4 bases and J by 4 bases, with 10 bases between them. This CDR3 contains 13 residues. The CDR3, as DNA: TGTGCCAGCAGCTCGAGTAGTGCCACTGAAGCTTTCTTT. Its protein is CASSSSSATEAFF.